Listed below are T cell receptor beta chains from one sample, sequenced in a study of blood T cell repertoires in COVID-19. Libraries were prepared by immunoSEQ multiplex PCR; TCRdb keeps only in-frame clonotypes and omits some of them. The data show approximately 490,000 clones, about 85% seen once. What was sequenced was PBMCs or T cells enriched from blood (not recorded which). These TCRs come from a woman aged 18-30 years who had recovered from COVID-19. Both conserved end residues are part of each CDR3. D genes are given only for firm matches. Some rows mark clone size as missing; the rest say once, few, many or name a class of expanded clone.

d_call	v_call	j_call	clone_size	cdr3_aa	cdr3_nt
TRBD2	TRBV7-9	TRBJ2-2	-	CASSLPYGLAGGLIGELFF	TGTGCCAGCAGCTTACCATATGGACTAGCGGGGGGTCTGATCGGGGAGCTGTTTTTT
-	TRBV30	TRBJ1-4	few	CAFSDSINEKLFF	TGTGCCTTCTCGGACAGTATTAATGAAAAACTGTTTTTT
-	TRBV2	TRBJ2-5	once	CASRADGWETQYF	TGTGCCAGCAGAGCAGACGGGTGGGAGACCCAGTACTTC
-	TRBV7-6	TRBJ1-2	once	CASSLAPVGRGGNYGYTF	TGTGCCAGCAGCTTAGCTCCGGTGGGCAGGGGTGGGAACTATGGCTACACCTTC
TRBD1	TRBV7-9	TRBJ1-4	once	CASSSLQGAINEKLFF	TGTGCCAGCAGTTCGTTGCAGGGGGCAATAAATGAAAAGCTGTTTTTT
-	TRBV3-1/TRBV3-2	TRBJ2-5	-	CASSSPGGETETQYF	TGTGCCAGCAGCTCCCCCGGCGGGGAAACGGAGACCCAGTACTTC
-	TRBV12-2	TRBJ1-3	-	CASRLIAETGNTIYF	TGTGCAAGTCGCTTAATCGCGGAGACTGGAAACACCATATATTTT
-	TRBV3-1/TRBV3-2	TRBJ1-1	few	CASSHLSGGFAFF	TGTGCCAGCAGCCACCTATCGGGAGGGTTTGCTTTCTTT
-	TRBV9	TRBJ2-7	-	CASSVDGSFYEQYF	TGTGCCAGCAGCGTAGATGGGAGCTTCTACGAGCAGTACTTC
TRBD1	TRBV7-9	TRBJ1-2	-	CASTGQGTSNYGYTF	TGTGCCAGCACGGGACAGGGCACTTCTAACTATGGCTACACCTTC
-	TRBV6-1	TRBJ2-5	-	CASSEALNREETQYF	TGTGCCAGCAGTGAAGCGCTTAACAGAGAAGAGACCCAGTACTTC
-	TRBV18	TRBJ2-7	-	CASSPKDSGYEQYF	TGTGCCAGCTCACCGAAGGACAGCGGCTACGAGCAGTACTTC
-	TRBV4-1	TRBJ1-6	-	CASSQGPRRQKNYNSPLHF	TGCGCCAGCAGCCAAGGCCCCCGAAGACAGAAAAATTATAATTCACCCCTCCACTTT
-	TRBV3-1/TRBV3-2	TRBJ1-2	-	CASSQYGSRVYTF	TGTGCCAGCAGCCAATATGGAAGTCGGGTATACACCTTC